This entry is about one T cell receptor (beta chain). The sample is drawn from a study of T-cell memory formation after mild COVID-19. The overall study: There were largely donor-specific TCR clusters.

CDR3 length equals 14 residues. V lost 6 bases, J lost 2 bases, and 12 bases lay in between. Looked up from germline, CDR1 is SGDLS and CDR2 is YYNGEE. MiXCR, applied by TCRdb to the 5' RACE reads, yields one record per CDR3 protein. Of fewer than 700,000 distinct CDR3 sequences in the sample, about 20% were seen once. The rearrangement joins TRBV9 to TRBJ2-1; weak D call: TRBD2 (5 bases). The specimen sequenced was PBMCs or a T cell subset sorted from them (not recorded which). The origin of this receptor is an adult woman who had mild COVID-19 (a few samples of this study predate the infection). Cell type and time point are not known. The CDR3 nucleotides are TGTGCCAGCACCCCGGGGAGAACCTACAATGAGCAGTTCTTC. Amino acid sequence: CASTPGRTYNEQFF. The full variable domain, with the rest looked up from reference TRBV9 and TRBJ2-1, is DSGVTQTPKHLITATGQRVTLRCSPRSGDLSVYWYQQSLDQGLQFLIQYYNGEERAKGNILERFSAQQFPDLHSELNLSSLELGDSALYFCASTPGRTYNEQFFGPGTRLTVL.